These T cell receptor beta chains were read from a single sample in a study of OX40 agonist ivuxolimab in advanced cancers. Sequencing was performed with immunoSEQ multiplex PCR; in TCRdb, only in-frame clones are kept and a portion is missing. Among around 44,000 clones listed, roughly 90% were seen once. The source material was CD4+ or CD8+ T cells sorted from blood, sampled in a trial of the OX40 agonist ivuxolimab. The receptor source for this set is an adult with an advanced solid tumor such as melanoma, head and neck, liver or kidney cancer. The CDR3 runs from the conserved cysteine through the conserved F or W. D genes are given only for firm matches. Only part of the rows carry a size: once, few, many, or a class if the clone is expanded.

. | . | TRBJ2-3 | 14 | TRBV19 | TGTGCCAGTAAGGAACAGCCTCGCACAGATACGCAGTATTTT | CASKEQPRTDTQYF
. | once | TRBJ2-1 | 16 | TRBV4-3 | TGCGCCAGCAGCCAATATCGGGACTCAAAAGACCATGAGCAGTTCTTC | CASSQYRDSKDHEQFF
. | once | TRBJ2-1 | 13 | TRBV11-3 | TGTGCCAGCAGCTTGACCGGGTACAATGAGCAGTTCTTC | CASSLTGYNEQFF
. | . | TRBJ1-2 | 16 | TRBV29-1 | TGCAGCGTCCACAGACAGAGTTTCCCCGGCGGCTATGGCTACACCTTC | CSVHRQSFPGGYGYTF
. | . | TRBJ2-7 | 14 | TRBV7-2 | TGTGCCAGCAGCCCCCTTCTCGGGCTCTACGAGCAGTACTTC | CASSPLLGLYEQYF
. | . | TRBJ2-7 | 12 | TRBV5-1 | TGCGCCAGCAGCTTGGTGGGAGGCGAGCAGTACTTC | CASSLVGGEQYF
. | . | TRBJ1-2 | 13 | TRBV9 | TGTGCCAGCCGCACCCACTCAGGCTATGGCTACACCTTC | CASRTHSGYGYTF
TRBD1 | . | TRBJ2-5 | 18 | TRBV30 | TGTGCCTGGAGGGACACCGCGGGGTCGGACAGGGTTTGGGAGACCCAGTACTTC | CAWRDTAGSDRVWETQYF
TRBD1 | . | TRBJ1-5 | 16 | TRBV7-2 | TGTGCCAGCAGCGCTAGCTTGGACAGGGGAGGACAGCCCCAGCATTTT | CASSASLDRGGQPQHF
TRBD1 | few | TRBJ1-6 | 16 | TRBV19 | TGTGCCAGTAGTTCCCCGGACAGGGGAAGCTATTCACCCCTCCACTTT | CASSSPDRGSYSPLHF
. | . | TRBJ1-1 | 15 | TRBV5-1 | TGCGCCAGTAGGATCGGGCCAGGCATGAACACTGAAGCTTTCTTT | CASRIGPGMNTEAFF
. | . | TRBJ1-2 | 15 | TRBV6-5 | TGTGCCAGCAGAAAAACCGGAGGGCCGGTTTATGGCTACACCTTC | CASRKTGGPVYGYTF
. | . | TRBJ2-7 | 15 | TRBV6-5 | TGTGCCAGCAGACTCAGGGAGACCATTCCCTACGAGCAGTACTTC | CASRLRETIPYEQYF
. | . | TRBJ2-2 | 15 | TRBV4-1 | TGCGCCAGCAGCCAAGAAACGGCGAACACCGGGGAGCTGTTTTTT | CASSQETANTGELFF
TRBD1 | . | TRBJ1-5 | 13 | TRBV10-2 | TGCGCCAGCAGTGCAGGGGGTGGCGAGCCCCAGCATTTT | CASSAGGGEPQHF
TRBD2 | . | TRBJ2-3 | 16 | TRBV2 | TGTGCCAGCAGTGACTGGCGGGGGGGCCTCGTAGATACGCAGTATTTT | CASSDWRGGLVDTQYF
. | . | TRBJ1-6 | 17 | TRBV7-8 | TGTGCCAGCAGCTTAGGCCGACATAGCTCCTATAATTCACCCCTCCACTTT | CASSLGRHSSYNSPLHF
TRBD2 | . | TRBJ2-1 | 16 | TRBV9 | TGTGCCAGCAGCGCTAGCGGGGGCCGCTCCTACAATGAGCAGTTCTTC | CASSASGGRSYNEQFF
. | . | TRBJ2-1 | 13 | TRBV19 | TGTGCCAGTAGTCCAGAGTTCTCCAATGAGCAGTTCTTC | CASSPEFSNEQFF
. | . | TRBJ2-1 | 13 | TRBV5-4 | TGTGCCAGCAGCGACAGGCCCTACAATGAGCAGTTCTTC | CASSDRPYNEQFF
. | . | TRBJ2-3 | 12 | TRBV7-2 | TGTGCCAGCAGCCCTAGGGAAGATACGCAGTATTTT | CASSPREDTQYF
. | . | TRBJ1-6 | 13 | TRBV5-1 | TGCGCCAGCAGCTTGTTTGAGGATTCACCCCTCCACTTT | CASSLFEDSPLHF
TRBD1 | . | TRBJ1-2 | 13 | TRBV6-5 | TGTGCCAGCAGACTATTAGCAGGGGGTGGCTACACCTTC | CASRLLAGGGYTF
TRBD1 | . | TRBJ1-5 | 13 | TRBV2 | TGTGCCAGCGATTGGGGACAGGGTCAGCCCCAGCATTTT | CASDWGQGQPQHF
TRBD1 | . | TRBJ2-2 | 16 | TRBV5-1 | TGCGCCAGCAGCCTAGGTGGGACAGCGAACACCGGGGAGCTGTTTTTT | CASSLGGTANTGELFF
. | . | TRBJ1-3 | 15 | TRBV5-5 | TGTGCCAGCAGCTTGGAGGCAGGGGCTGGAAACACCATATATTTT | CASSLEAGAGNTIYF
. | once | TRBJ1-2 | 14 | TRBV11-2 | TGTGCCAGCAGCTTCAGGGCTCGTAACTATGGCTACACCTTC | CASSFRARNYGYTF
. | . | TRBJ2-5 | 15 | TRBV18 | TGTGCCAGCTCACCACTTCAGGACAAACAAGAGACCCAGTACTTC | CASSPLQDKQETQYF
. | . | TRBJ1-3 | 15 | TRBV2 | TGTGCCAGCAGTGCATTGGACTACTCTGGAAACACCATATATTTT | CASSALDYSGNTIYF
TRBD1 | . | TRBJ1-6 | 15 | TRBV10-3 | TGTGCCATCAGTGAGTCGGCAGGGGGTAGCTCACCCCTCCACTTT | CAISESAGGSSPLHF
TRBD1 | . | TRBJ1-4 | 14 | TRBV7-9 | TGTGCCAGCAGCGCGGGACAGGGGGATGAAAAACTGTTTTTT | CASSAGQGDEKLFF
TRBD2 | once | TRBJ2-1 | 15 | TRBV10-3 | TGTGCCATCGGCCCACTAGCGGGGGGGATGGATGAGCAGTTCTTC | CAIGPLAGGMDEQFF
. | . | TRBJ2-3 | 15 | TRBV9 | TGTGCCAGCAGCGAAGATGAAACGGGATGGGATACGCAGTATTTT | CASSEDETGWDTQYF
. | . | TRBJ2-7 | 13 | TRBV14 | TGTGCCAGCAGCCGAGTTGGGCTCGACGAGCAGTACTTC | CASSRVGLDEQYF
. | . | TRBJ1-2 | 15 | TRBV5-1 | TGCGCCAGCAGCTTGGCCCCGGGGCAGGGAAATGGCTACACCTTC | CASSLAPGQGNGYTF
. | . | TRBJ1-3 | 17 | TRBV7-6 | TGTGCCAGCAGCTTAGCGGGGGGACCCGATACTGGAAACACCATATATTTT | CASSLAGGPDTGNTIYF
TRBD1 | . | TRBJ1-1 | 16 | TRBV6-6 | TGTGCCAGCAGACACATGAGGACAGGGCTGAACACTGAAGCTTTCTTT | CASRHMRTGLNTEAFF
. | . | TRBJ1-2 | 15 | TRBV30 | TGTGCCTGGAGTGTAAGGAGCGCGAGGGAGGGTGGCTACACCTTC | CAWSVRSAREGGYTF
TRBD1 | . | TRBJ2-2 | 16 | TRBV9 | TGTGCCACCAGCAGCGGGACAGGGGGCAACACCGGGGAGCTGTTTTTT | CATSSGTGGNTGELFF
TRBD1 | . | TRBJ1-2 | 14 | TRBV6-1 | TGTGCCAGCAGTGAAGACAGGGGGCGTTACGGCTACACCTTC | CASSEDRGRYGYTF